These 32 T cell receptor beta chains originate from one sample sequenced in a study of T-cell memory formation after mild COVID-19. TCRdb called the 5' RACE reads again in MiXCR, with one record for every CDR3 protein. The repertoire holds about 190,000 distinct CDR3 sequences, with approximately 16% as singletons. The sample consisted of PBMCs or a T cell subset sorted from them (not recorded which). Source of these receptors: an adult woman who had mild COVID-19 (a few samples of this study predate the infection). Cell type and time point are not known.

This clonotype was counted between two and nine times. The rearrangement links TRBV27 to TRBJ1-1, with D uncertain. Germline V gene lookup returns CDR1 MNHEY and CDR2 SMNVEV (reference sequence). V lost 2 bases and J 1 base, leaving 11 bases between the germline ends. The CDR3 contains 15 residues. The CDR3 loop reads CASSLGRIRNTEAFF. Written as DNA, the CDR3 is TGTGCCAGCAGTTTAGGGAGGATTAGGAACACTGAAGCTTTCTTT.

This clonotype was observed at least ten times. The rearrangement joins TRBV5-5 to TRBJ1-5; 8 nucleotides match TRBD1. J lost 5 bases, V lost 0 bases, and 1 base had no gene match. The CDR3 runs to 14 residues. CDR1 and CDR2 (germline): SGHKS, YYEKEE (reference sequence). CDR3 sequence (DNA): TGTGCCAGCAGCTTGGCAGGGGGCCATCAGCCCCAGCATTTT. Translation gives CASSLAGGHQPQHF.

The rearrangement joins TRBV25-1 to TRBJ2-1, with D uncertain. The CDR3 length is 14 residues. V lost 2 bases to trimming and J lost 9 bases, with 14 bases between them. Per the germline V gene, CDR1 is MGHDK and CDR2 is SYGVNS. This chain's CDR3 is CASSERVSKSEQFF. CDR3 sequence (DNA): TGTGCCAGCAGTGAAAGGGTCTCGAAGTCTGAGCAGTTCTTC.

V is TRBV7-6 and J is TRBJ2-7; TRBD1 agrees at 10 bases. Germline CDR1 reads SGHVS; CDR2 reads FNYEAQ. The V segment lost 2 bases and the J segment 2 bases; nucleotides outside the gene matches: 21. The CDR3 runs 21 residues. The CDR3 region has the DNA TGTGCCAGCAGCTTATCCTCTTCGGGGGACAGGGGCGACCAACCTCCCTACGAGCAGTACTTC. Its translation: CASSLSSSGDRGDQPPYEQYF.

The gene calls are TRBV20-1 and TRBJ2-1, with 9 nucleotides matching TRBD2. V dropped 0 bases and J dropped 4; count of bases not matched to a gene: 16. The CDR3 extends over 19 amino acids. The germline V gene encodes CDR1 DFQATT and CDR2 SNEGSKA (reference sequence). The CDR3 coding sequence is TGCAGTGCTAGAGATAGGGGACTAGCAATCCCTCTTCGGTACAATGAGCAGTTCTTC. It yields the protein CSARDRGLAIPLRYNEQFF.

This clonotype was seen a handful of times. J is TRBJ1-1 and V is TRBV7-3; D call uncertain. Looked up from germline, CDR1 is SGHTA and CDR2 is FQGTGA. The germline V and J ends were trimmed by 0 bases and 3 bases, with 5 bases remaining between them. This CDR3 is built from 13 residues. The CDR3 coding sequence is TGTGCCAGCAGCTTAACGGCGGACACTGAAGCTTTCTTT. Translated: CASSLTADTEAFF.

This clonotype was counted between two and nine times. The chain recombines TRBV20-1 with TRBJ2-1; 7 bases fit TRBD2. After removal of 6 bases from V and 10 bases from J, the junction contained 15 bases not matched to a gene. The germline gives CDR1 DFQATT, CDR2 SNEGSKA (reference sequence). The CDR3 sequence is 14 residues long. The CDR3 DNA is TGCAGTGCCCTCCTACGGGCCTCCGGGGGGGAGCAGTTCTTC. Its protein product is CSALLRASGGEQFF.

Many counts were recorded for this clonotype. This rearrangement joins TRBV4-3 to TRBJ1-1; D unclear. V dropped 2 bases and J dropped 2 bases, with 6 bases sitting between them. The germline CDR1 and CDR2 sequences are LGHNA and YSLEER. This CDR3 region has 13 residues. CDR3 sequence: CASSQQLNTEAFF. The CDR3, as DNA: TGCGCCAGCAGCCAACAGCTAAACACTGAAGCTTTCTTT.

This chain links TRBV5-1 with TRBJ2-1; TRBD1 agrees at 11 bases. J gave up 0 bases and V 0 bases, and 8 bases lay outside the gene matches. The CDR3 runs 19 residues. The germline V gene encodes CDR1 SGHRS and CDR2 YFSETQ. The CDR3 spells CASSLGTGGSLSSYNEQFF. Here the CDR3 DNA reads TGCGCCAGCAGCTTGGGGACAGGGGGCTCATTAAGCTCCTACAATGAGCAGTTCTTC.

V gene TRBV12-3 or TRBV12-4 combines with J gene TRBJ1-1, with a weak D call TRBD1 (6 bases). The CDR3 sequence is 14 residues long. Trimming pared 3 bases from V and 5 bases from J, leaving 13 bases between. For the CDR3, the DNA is TGTGCCAGCAGTTTGCGATCAGGGGTAACTGAAGCTTTCTTT. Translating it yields CASSLRSGVTEAFF.

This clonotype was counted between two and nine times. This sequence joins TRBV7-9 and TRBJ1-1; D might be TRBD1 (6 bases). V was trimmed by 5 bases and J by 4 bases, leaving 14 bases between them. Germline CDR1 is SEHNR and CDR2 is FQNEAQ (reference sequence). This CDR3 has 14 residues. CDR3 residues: CASSIQGESTEAFF. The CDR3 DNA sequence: TGTGCCAGCAGCATACAGGGTGAGAGCACTGAAGCTTTCTTT.

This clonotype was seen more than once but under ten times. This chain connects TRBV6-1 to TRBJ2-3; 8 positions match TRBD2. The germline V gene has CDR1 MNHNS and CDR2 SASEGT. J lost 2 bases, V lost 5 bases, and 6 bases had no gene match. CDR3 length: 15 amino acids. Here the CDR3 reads CASSKRGSSTDTQYF. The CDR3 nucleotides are TGTGCCAGCAGTAAGCGGGGGAGTTCCACAGATACGCAGTATTTT.

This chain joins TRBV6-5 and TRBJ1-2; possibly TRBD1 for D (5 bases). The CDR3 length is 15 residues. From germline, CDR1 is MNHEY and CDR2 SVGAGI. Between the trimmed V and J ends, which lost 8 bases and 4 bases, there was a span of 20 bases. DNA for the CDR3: TGTGCCAGCGCCCCTCTTACGGGGGGGGGCTATGGCTACACCTTC. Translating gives CASAPLTGGGYGYTF.

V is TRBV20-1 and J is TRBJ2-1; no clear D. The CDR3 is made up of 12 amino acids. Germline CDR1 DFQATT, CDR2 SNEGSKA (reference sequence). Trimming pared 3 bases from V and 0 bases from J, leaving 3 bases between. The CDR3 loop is CSASPSYNEQFF. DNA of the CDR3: TGCAGTGCTAGTCCCTCCTACAATGAGCAGTTCTTC.

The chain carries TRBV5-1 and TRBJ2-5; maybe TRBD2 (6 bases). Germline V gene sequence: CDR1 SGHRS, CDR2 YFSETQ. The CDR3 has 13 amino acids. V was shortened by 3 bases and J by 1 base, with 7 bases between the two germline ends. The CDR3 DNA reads TGCGCCAGCAGCTGGGAGGTCCAAGAGACCCAGTACTTC. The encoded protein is CASSWEVQETQYF.

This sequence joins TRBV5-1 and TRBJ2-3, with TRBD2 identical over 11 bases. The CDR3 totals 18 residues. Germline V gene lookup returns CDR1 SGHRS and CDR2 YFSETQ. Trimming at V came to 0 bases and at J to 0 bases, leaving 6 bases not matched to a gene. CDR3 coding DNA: TGCGCCAGCAGCTTGGGAATAGCGGGAGGGAGCAGCACAGATACGCAGTATTTT. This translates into CASSLGIAGGSSTDTQYF.

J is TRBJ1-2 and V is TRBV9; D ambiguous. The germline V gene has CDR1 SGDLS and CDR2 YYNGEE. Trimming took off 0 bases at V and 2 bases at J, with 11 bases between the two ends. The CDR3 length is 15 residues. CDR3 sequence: CASSVGGSLNYGYTF. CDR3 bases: TGTGCCAGCAGCGTAGGCGGAAGCCTAAACTATGGCTACACCTTC.

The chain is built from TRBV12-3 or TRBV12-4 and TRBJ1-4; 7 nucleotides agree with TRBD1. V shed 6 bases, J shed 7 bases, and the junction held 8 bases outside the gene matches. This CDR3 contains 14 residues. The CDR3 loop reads CASSHGQDPEKLFF. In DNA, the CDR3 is TGTGCCAGCAGCCACGGACAGGACCCTGAAAAACTGTTTTTT.

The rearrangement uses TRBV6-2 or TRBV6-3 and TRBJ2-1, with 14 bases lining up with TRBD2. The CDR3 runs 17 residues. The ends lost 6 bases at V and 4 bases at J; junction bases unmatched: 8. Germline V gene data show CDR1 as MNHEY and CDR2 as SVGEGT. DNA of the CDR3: TGTGCCAGCAGGCATGGGACTAGCGGGAGTCTATACAATGAGCAGTTCTTC. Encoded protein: CASRHGTSGSLYNEQFF.

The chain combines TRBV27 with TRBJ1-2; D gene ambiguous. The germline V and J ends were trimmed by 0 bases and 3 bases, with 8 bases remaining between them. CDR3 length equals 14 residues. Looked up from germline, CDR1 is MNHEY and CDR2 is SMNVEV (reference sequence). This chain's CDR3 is CASSLSGRHYGYTF. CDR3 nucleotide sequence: TGTGCCAGCAGTTTATCGGGCAGGCACTATGGCTACACCTTC.

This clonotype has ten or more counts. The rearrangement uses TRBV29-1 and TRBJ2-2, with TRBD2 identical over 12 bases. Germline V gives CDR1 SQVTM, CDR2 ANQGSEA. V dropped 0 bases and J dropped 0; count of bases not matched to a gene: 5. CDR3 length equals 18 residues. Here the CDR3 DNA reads TGCAGCGTTGAAGATCGGACTAGCGGGAAAGCGAACACCGGGGAGCTGTTTTTT. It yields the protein CSVEDRTSGKANTGELFF.

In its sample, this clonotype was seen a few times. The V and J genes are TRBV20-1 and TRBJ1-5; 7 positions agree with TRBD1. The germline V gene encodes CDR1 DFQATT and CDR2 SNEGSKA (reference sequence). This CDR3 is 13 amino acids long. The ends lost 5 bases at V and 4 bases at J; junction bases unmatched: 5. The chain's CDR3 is CSARRDRNQPQHF. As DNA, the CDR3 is TGCAGTGCTCGCCGGGACAGAAATCAGCCCCAGCATTTT.

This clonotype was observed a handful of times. For the CDR3, the DNA is TGCAGTGCTAGAGATGAGGGTAGTGGCGTCCACGAGCAGTACTTC. Translation gives CSARDEGSGVHEQYF. The chain joins TRBV20-1 to TRBJ2-7; a weak D match, TRBD2 (5 bases). Germline loops: CDR1 DFQATT, CDR2 SNEGSKA (reference sequence). Trimming cost V 0 bases and J 5 bases, with 17 bases left between them. CDR3 length: 15 amino acids.

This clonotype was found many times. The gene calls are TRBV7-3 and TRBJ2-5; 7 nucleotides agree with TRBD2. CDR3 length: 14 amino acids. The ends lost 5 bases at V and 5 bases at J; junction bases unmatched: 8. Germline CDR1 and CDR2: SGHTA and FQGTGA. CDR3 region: CASSPNAGGETQYF. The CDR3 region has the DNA TGTGCCAGCAGCCCAAACGCCGGGGGGGAGACCCAGTACTTC.

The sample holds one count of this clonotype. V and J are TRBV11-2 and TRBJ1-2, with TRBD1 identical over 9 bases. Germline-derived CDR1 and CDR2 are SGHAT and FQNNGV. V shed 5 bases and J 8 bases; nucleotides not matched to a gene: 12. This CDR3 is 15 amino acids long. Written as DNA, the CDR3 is TGTGCCAGCAGCCCGAGAGCTACAGGGGGCGGCGGCTACACCTTC. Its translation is CASSPRATGGGGYTF. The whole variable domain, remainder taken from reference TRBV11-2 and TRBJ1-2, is EAGVAQSPRYKIIEKRQSVAFWCNPISGHATLYWYQQILGQGPKLLIQFQNNGVVDDSQLPKDRFSAERLKGVDSTLKIQPAKLEDSAVYLCASSPRATGGGGYTFGSGTRLTVV.

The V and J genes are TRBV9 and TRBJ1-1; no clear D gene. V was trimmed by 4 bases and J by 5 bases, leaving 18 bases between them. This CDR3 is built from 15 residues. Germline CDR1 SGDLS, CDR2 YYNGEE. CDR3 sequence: CASSPADGVSTEAFF. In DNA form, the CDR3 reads TGTGCCAGCAGCCCAGCGGACGGAGTGAGTACTGAAGCTTTCTTT.

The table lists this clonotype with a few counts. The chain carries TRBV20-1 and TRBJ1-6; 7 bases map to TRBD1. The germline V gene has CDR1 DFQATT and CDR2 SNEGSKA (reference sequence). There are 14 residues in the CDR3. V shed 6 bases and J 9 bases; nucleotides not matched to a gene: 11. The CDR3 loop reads CSAETGTGVSPLHF. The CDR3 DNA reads TGCAGTGCAGAGACAGGGACGGGGGTTTCACCCCTCCACTTT.

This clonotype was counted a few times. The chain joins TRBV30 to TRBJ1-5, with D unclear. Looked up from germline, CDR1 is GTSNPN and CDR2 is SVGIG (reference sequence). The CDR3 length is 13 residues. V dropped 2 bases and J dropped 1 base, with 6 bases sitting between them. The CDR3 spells CAWSIESNQPQHF. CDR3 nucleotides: TGTGCCTGGAGTATAGAGAGCAATCAGCCCCAGCATTTT.

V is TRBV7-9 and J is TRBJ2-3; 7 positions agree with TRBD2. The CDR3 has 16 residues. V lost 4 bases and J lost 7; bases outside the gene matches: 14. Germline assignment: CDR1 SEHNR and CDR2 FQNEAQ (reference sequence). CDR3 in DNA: TGTGCCAGCAGCTCCACTGTTGCGGGAGTCTCATATACGCAGTATTTT. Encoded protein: CASSSTVAGVSYTQYF.

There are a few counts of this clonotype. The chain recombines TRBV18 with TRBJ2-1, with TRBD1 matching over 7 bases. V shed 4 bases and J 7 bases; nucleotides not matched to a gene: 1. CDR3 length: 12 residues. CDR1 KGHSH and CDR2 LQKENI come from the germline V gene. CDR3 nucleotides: TGTGCCAGCTCACAACAGGGGAATGAGCAGTTCTTC. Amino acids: CASSQQGNEQFF.

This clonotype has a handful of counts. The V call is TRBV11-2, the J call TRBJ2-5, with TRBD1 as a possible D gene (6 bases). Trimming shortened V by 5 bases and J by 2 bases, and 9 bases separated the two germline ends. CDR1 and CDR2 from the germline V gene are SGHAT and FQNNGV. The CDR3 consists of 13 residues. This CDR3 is CASSRDTQETQYF. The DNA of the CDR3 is TGTGCCAGCAGCCGGGACACTCAAGAGACCCAGTACTTC.

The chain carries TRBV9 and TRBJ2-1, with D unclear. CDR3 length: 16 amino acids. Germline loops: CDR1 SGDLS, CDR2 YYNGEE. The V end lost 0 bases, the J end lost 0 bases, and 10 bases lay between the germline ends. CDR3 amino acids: CASSVALLSSYNEQFF. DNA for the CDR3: TGTGCCAGCAGCGTAGCTTTACTTAGCTCCTACAATGAGCAGTTCTTC.